Each of the 3 T cell receptor beta chains below was sequenced from the same sample in a study of cytomegalovirus exposure and HLA in healthy donors. The PCR made use of 60 Vbeta and 13 Jbeta primers. Produced via immunoSEQ multiplex PCR; TCRdb's table is partial and in-frame only. This sample has about 160,000 clones; 80% to 85% occur once, and the top ten carry 8.5%. The sample consisted of PBMCs. The receptors come from a male donor in good health and CMV-seropositive.

Worth noting for this clone: This specimen includes other DNA sequences encoding the same CDR3. V is TRBV25-1 and J is TRBJ2-1; D is possibly TRBD2 (6 bases). Trimming cost V 4 bases and J 10 bases, with 20 bases left between them. The CDR3 totals 15 residues. The germline V gene has CDR1 MGHDK and CDR2 SYGVNS. CDR3 bases: TGTGCCAGCAGTGCCGGGAGCCCCCAGGGATGGGAGCAGTTCTTC. It translates to CASSAGSPQGWEQFF.

The CDR3 region is CASSSGQGGTEAFF. The CDR3 DNA sequence: TGTGCCAGCAGTTCGGGACAGGGTGGCACTGAAGCTTTCTTT. The chain couples TRBV28 to TRBJ1-1; the match to TRBD1 covers 9 bases. There are 14 residues in the CDR3. Germline V gene sequence: CDR1 MDHEN, CDR2 SYDVKM. V gave up 4 bases and J gave up 4 bases; unmatched junction bases: 4. Supplemented by reference TRBV28 and TRBJ1-1, the full variable domain reads DVKVTQSSRYLVKRTGEKVFLECVQDMDHENMFWYRQDPGLGLRLIYFSYDVKMKEKGDIPEGYSVSREKKERFSLILESASTNQTSMYLCASSSGQGGTEAFFGQGTRLTVV.

The chain links TRBV11-2 to TRBJ1-2; possibly TRBD1 for D (6 bases). In germline, CDR1 is SGHAT, CDR2 FQNNGV. This CDR3 comprises 14 residues. The germline V and J ends were trimmed by 0 bases and 7 bases, with 12 bases remaining between them. For the CDR3, the DNA is TGTGCCAGCAGCTTAGACCATCAGGGGTTTGGCTACACCTTC. This translates into CASSLDHQGFGYTF.